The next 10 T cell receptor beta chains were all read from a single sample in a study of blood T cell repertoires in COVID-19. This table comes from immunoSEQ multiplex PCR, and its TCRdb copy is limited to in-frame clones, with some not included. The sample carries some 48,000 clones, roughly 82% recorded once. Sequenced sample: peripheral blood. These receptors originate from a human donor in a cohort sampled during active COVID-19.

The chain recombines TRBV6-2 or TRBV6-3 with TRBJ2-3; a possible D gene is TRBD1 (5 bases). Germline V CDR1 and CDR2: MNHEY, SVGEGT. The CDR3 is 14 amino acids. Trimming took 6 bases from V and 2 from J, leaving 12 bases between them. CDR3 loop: CASSPLGVTDTQYF. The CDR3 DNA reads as TGTGCCAGCAGCCCGTTAGGGGTCACAGATACGCAGTATTTT.

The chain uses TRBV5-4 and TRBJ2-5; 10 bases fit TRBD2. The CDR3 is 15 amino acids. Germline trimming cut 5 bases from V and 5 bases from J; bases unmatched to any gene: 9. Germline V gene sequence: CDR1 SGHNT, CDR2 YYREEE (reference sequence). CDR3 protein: CASRELPSGGETQYF. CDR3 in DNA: TGTGCCAGCAGGGAGCTCCCTAGCGGGGGTGAGACCCAGTACTTC.

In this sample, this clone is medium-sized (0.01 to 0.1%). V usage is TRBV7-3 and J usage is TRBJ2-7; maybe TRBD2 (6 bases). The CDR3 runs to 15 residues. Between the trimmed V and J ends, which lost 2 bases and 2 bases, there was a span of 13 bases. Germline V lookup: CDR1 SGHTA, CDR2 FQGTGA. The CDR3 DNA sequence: TGTGCCAGCAGCTTAGATGGCGGGGCGGCCTACGAGCAGTACTTC. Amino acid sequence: CASSLDGGAAYEQYF. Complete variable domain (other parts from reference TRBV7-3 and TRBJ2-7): GAGVSQTPSNKVTEKGKYVELRCDPISGHTALYWYRQSLGQGPEFLIYFQGTGAADDSGLPNDRFFAVRPEGSVSTLKIQRTERGDSAVYLCASSLDGGAAYEQYFGPGTRLTVT.

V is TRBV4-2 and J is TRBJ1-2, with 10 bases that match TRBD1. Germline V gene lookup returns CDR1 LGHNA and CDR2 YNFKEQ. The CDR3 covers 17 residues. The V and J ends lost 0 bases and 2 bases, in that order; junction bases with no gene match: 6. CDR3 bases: TGTGCCAGCAGCCAAGAAGTAAGGGGACAGGGGAACTATGGCTACACCTTC. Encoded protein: CASSQEVRGQGNYGYTF.

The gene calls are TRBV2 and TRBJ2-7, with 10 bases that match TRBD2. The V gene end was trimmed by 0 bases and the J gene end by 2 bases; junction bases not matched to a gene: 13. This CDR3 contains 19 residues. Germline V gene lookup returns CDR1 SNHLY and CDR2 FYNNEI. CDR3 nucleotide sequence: TGTGCCAGCAGTGAAGCGCTTCATGGGCTAGCGGGGGTCGCCTACGAGCAGTACTTC. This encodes CASSEALHGLAGVAYEQYF. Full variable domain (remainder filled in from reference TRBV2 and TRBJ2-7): EPEVTQTPSHQVTQMGQEVILRCVPISNHLYFYWYRQILGQKVEFLVSFYNNEISEKSEIFDDQFSVERPDGSNFTLKIRSTKLEDSAMYFCASSEALHGLAGVAYEQYFGPGTRLTVT.

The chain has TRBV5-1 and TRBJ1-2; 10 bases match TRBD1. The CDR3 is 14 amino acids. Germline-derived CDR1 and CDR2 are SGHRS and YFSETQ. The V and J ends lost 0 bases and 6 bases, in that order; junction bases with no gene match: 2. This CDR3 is CASSLAGQGDGYTF. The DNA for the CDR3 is TGCGCCAGCAGCTTGGCCGGACAGGGGGATGGCTACACCTTC.

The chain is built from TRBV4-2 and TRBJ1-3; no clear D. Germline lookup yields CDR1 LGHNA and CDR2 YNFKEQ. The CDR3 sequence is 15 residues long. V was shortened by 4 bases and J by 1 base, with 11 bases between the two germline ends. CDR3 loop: CASSRSTGSGNTIYF. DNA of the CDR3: TGTGCCAGCAGCCGAAGTACGGGTTCTGGAAACACCATATATTTT.

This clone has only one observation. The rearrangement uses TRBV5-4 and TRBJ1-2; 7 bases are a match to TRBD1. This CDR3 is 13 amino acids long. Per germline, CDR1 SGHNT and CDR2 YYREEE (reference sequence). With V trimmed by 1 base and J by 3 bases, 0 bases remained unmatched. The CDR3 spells CASSLTGDYGYTF. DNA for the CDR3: TGTGCCAGCAGCTTGACAGGGGACTATGGCTACACCTTC.

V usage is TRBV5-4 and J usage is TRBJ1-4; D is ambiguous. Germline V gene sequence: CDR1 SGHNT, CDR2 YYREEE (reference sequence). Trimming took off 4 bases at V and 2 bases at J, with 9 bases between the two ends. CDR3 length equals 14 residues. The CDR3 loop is CASSLTLTNEKLFF. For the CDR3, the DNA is TGTGCCAGCAGCCTTACTCTTACTAATGAAAAACTGTTTTTT.

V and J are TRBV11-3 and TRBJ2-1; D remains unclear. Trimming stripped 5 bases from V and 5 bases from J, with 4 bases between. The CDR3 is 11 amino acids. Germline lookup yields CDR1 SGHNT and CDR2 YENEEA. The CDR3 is CASSRDNEQFF. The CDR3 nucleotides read TGTGCCAGCAGCCGCGACAATGAGCAGTTCTTC.